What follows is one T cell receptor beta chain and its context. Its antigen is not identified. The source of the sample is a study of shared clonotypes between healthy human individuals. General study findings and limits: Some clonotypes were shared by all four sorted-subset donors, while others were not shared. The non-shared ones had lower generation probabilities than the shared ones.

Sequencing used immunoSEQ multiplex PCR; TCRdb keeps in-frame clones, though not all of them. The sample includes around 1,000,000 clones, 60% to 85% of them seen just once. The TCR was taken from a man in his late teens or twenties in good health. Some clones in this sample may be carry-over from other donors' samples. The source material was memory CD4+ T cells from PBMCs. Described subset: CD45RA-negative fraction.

The CDR3 protein is CASSAVPYEQYF. In DNA form, the CDR3 reads TGCGCCAGCAGCGCGGTCCCCTACGAGCAGTACTTC. This chain links TRBV5-1 with TRBJ2-7; no firm D call. CDR3 length: 12 amino acids. Trimming stripped 4 bases from V and 2 bases from J, with 7 bases between. The germline V gene encodes CDR1 SGHRS and CDR2 YFSETQ.